This T cell receptor beta chain came from a study of identical twins. As regards this clonotype: The antigen remains undetermined.

TCRdb passed the 5' RACE reads through MiXCR, listing each CDR3 protein once. The sample contains about 460,000 distinct CDR3 sequences, 13% to 15% of which appear only once. Overall study findings and caveats: The study reached conclusions through statistical analysis that was cross-sectional, not following the same donors. Zero-insertion analyses were open to partial confounding by invariant MAIT and iNKT cells. Insertions were fewer in abundant cord blood beta clonotypes, whereas memory repertoires showed none of this pattern. For monozygotic twins, models underestimated out-of-frame TCR alpha sharing.

Germline CDR1 MNHEY, CDR2 SVGAGI. Trimming shortened V by 0 bases and J by 2 bases, and 7 bases separated the two germline ends. The length of the CDR3 is 14 residues. These records were also assigned to another study, of yellow fever vaccine responses in identical twins.

The sequenced sample was CD4+ T cells sorted from blood. This sequence was found in a woman between 18 and 30 years old in good health. The chain joins TRBV6-5 to TRBJ1-1; D is uncertain. CDR3 residues: CASSYSDVNTEAFF. CDR3 coding DNA: TGTGCCAGCAGTTACTCGGATGTTAACACTGAAGCTTTCTTT.